The 8 T cell receptor beta chains in this list originate from one sample, sequenced in a study of regulatory and conventional T cells in RAG deficiency. Libraries were prepared by immunoSEQ multiplex PCR; TCRdb keeps only in-frame clonotypes and omits some of them. The sample lists tens of thousands of clones, 70% to 90% occurring once. The same sample was also used in a study of regulatory T cells. That study adds: Amplification used 52 TRBV primers and 13 TRBJ primers.

Sequencing was carried out using CD8+ T cells sorted from blood. The origin of the receptors is a human donor in good health.

The chain employs TRBV30 and TRBJ1-5; D remains unclear. The CDR3 has 13 amino acids. V gave up 0 bases and J gave up 0 bases, with 3 bases separating them. The germline gives CDR1 GTSNPN, CDR2 SVGIG (reference sequence). The CDR3 DNA is TGTGCCTGGAGTGTACGTAGCAATCAGCCCCAGCATTTT. It specifies CAWSVRSNQPQHF.

This chain uses TRBV7-8 with TRBJ1-3, with TRBD1 matching over 7 bases. CDR1 is SGHVS, CDR2 FQNEAQ, per germline. With 5 bases clipped from V and 4 bases from J, the junction kept 11 bases outside the gene matches. The CDR3 sequence is 16 residues long. This CDR3 is CASSPRGGAVGNTIYF. The CDR3 bases are TGTGCCAGCAGCCCCAGGGGGGGGGCGGTGGGAAACACCATATATTTT.

This clone came up once. The genes are TRBV9 and TRBJ2-7; TRBD2 matches 7 bases. The CDR3 spans 13 residues. The J segment lost 1 base and the V segment lost 7 bases, leaving 5 bases of the junction unmatched. Germline loops: CDR1 SGDLS, CDR2 YYNGEE. For the CDR3, the DNA is TGTGCCAGCGTTAGCGGGTTGTCCTACGAGCAGTACTTC. Translated: CASVSGLSYEQYF.

The chain has TRBV7-3 and TRBJ1-2; 10 bases are a match to TRBD1. The V and J ends lost 2 bases and 7 bases, in that order; junction bases with no gene match: 4. The CDR3 has 14 amino acids. Germline V gene data show CDR1 as SGHTA and CDR2 as FQGTGA. The DNA for the CDR3 is TGTGCCAGCAGCTTAGGGACAGGGGATGGTGGCTACACCTTC. Protein sequence: CASSLGTGDGGYTF.

V and J are TRBV19 and TRBJ1-2; 10 bases are a match to TRBD1. This CDR3 has 16 amino acids. Germline V gene lookup returns CDR1 LNHDA and CDR2 SQIVND (reference sequence). V lost 3 bases and J lost 6; bases outside the gene matches: 10. The CDR3 reads CASSIGTGADSDGYTF. The CDR3 nucleotides read TGTGCCAGTAGTATTGGGACAGGGGCCGACTCAGATGGCTACACCTTC.

The rearrangement joins TRBV27 to TRBJ1-5; 7 nucleotides line up with TRBD1. This CDR3 has 15 amino acids. The germline gives CDR1 MNHEY, CDR2 SMNVEV (reference sequence). Trimming removed 1 base from V and 5 bases from J; junction bases left unmatched: 5. CDR3 sequence reads: CASSLLGGLDQPQHF. The CDR3, as DNA: TGTGCCAGCAGTTTATTAGGGGGCTTGGATCAGCCCCAGCATTTT.

The rearrangement links TRBV5-6 to TRBJ1-1; D remains ambiguous. The CDR3 loop spans 14 amino acids. Between the trimmed V and J ends, which lost 0 bases and 1 base, there was a span of 7 bases. The germline V gene has CDR1 SGHDT and CDR2 YYEEEE. In nucleotides, the CDR3 is TGTGCCAGCAGCTTGGATTTCGGGAACACTGAAGCTTTCTTT. This encodes CASSLDFGNTEAFF. The entire variable domain, with the rest obtained from reference TRBV5-6 and TRBJ1-1, is as follows: DAGVTQSPTHLIKTRGQQVTLRCSPKSGHDTVSWYQQALGQGPQFIFQYYEEEERQRGNFPDRFSGHQFPNYSSELNVNALLLGDSALYLCASSLDFGNTEAFFGQGTRLTVV.

This rearrangement joins TRBV7-6 to TRBJ1-2; no clear D. There are 13 residues in the CDR3. The germline CDR1 and CDR2 sequences are SGHVS and FNYEAQ. V was clipped by 4 bases and J by 3 bases, with 9 bases between them. CDR3 sequence (DNA): TGTGCCAGCAGCTCCTTAAAGCACTATGGCTACACCTTC. Protein: CASSSLKHYGYTF. Full variable domain (remainder filled in from reference TRBV7-6 and TRBJ1-2): GAGVSQSPRYKVTKRGQDVALRCDPISGHVSLYWYRQALGQGPEFLTYFNYEAQQDKSGLPNDRFSAERPEGSISTLTIQRTEQRDSAMYRCASSSLKHYGYTFGSGTRLTVV.